This entry is about one T cell receptor beta chain. The sample originates from a study of blood T cell repertoires in COVID-19. Looking at the study overall: Acute and convalescent COVID-19 specimens originated in the United States, Italy and Spain. T cells, B-cell-depleted T cells, or PBMCs provided the cDNA or gDNA that served as material.

Under the authors' procedure: The assay estimated nucleated cells by amplifying reference gene primers. Sequenced by immunoSEQ multiplex PCR; TCRdb stores in-frame clones only, minus some. That table gives V, J and clone size, and the DNA gave D and trimming. The data show about 64,000 clones, 75% to 85% seen once. The clonotype was recovered from a human donor in a cohort sampled during active COVID-19. Source material: peripheral blood.

The CDR3 bases are TGTGCCATCAGTGACGGGACAGGGGGCTCCTACGAGCAGTACTTC. This codes for CAISDGTGGSYEQYF. The V and J genes are TRBV10-3 and TRBJ2-7; 11 bases fit TRBD1. The germline CDR1 and CDR2 sequences are ENHRY and SYGVKD. V was clipped by 3 bases and J by 0 bases; unmatched bases: 1. CDR3 size: 15 residues.